The rows below give T cell receptor beta chains drawn from one sample of a study of CD8 T cells in ankylosing spondylitis. One entry per CDR3 protein results from TCRdb running MiXCR on the 5' RACE reads. This table has about 210,000 distinct CDR3 sequences, around 6.6% appearing once. Sequencing was done on a sample of blood, either unsorted or a sorted T cell fraction (not recorded which). The receptors stem from a male donor with ankylosing spondylitis. Both conserved end residues are part of each CDR3. Fields, in order: clone size, D gene, V gene, J gene, CDR3 DNA, CDR3 protein. D genes are given only for firm matches. A clone size is listed for some rows: how often the clone was seen (once, few, many), or a class if it is expanded.

clone_size: .
d_call: .
v_call: TRBV9
j_call: TRBJ2-7
cdr3_nt: TGTGCCAGCAGCGTAGGAAATTCCCGTTCCTACGAGCAGTACTTC
cdr3_aa: CASSVGNSRSYEQYF

clone_size: many
d_call: TRBD1
v_call: TRBV4-3
j_call: TRBJ1-5
cdr3_nt: TGCGCCAGCAGCCCGGGGACAGGGGTTCAGCCCCAGCATTTT
cdr3_aa: CASSPGTGVQPQHF

clone_size: .
d_call: .
v_call: TRBV7-9
j_call: TRBJ2-7
cdr3_nt: TGTGCCATCGGCCCCGGGACATTGTACTTGGGAGAGCAGTACTTC
cdr3_aa: CAIGPGTLYLGEQYF

clone_size: many
d_call: .
v_call: TRBV6-2/TRBV6-3
j_call: TRBJ2-7
cdr3_nt: TGTGCCAGCAGTTACTCGAGTGGCGGCACCTACGAGCAGTACTTC
cdr3_aa: CASSYSSGGTYEQYF

clone_size: many
d_call: .
v_call: TRBV7-9
j_call: TRBJ1-4
cdr3_nt: TGTGCCAGCAGTCCGAACGGAGCAACTAATGAAAAACTGTTTTTT
cdr3_aa: CASSPNGATNEKLFF

clone_size: many
d_call: .
v_call: TRBV21-1
j_call: TRBJ1-1
cdr3_nt: TGTGCCAGCAGCCCGAAACGGCCTTTGAACACTGAAGCTTTCTTT
cdr3_aa: CASSPKRPLNTEAFF

clone_size: many
d_call: TRBD1
v_call: TRBV20-1
j_call: TRBJ2-7
cdr3_nt: TGCAGTGCTGGGACAGGCGGTACCTACGAGCAGTACTTC
cdr3_aa: CSAGTGGTYEQYF

clone_size: .
d_call: TRBD1
v_call: TRBV7-9
j_call: TRBJ2-4
cdr3_nt: TGTGCCAGCAGCTTAGAACAGGGGGCTCCCAAAAACATTCAGTACTTC
cdr3_aa: CASSLEQGAPKNIQYF

clone_size: many
d_call: TRBD2
v_call: TRBV4-3
j_call: TRBJ2-7
cdr3_nt: TGCGCCAGCAGCCAAGATAGGCTAGCGGGGTCCTACGAGCAGTACTTC
cdr3_aa: CASSQDRLAGSYEQYF

clone_size: many
d_call: TRBD2
v_call: TRBV11-3
j_call: TRBJ2-5
cdr3_nt: TGTGCCAGCAGCCGCGGACTAGCTGGAGAGACCCAGTACTTC
cdr3_aa: CASSRGLAGETQYF

clone_size: many
d_call: .
v_call: TRBV20-1
j_call: TRBJ2-7
cdr3_nt: TGCAGTGCCGAGAGGGGCGACTACGAGCAGTACTTC
cdr3_aa: CSAERGDYEQYF

clone_size: few
d_call: TRBD1
v_call: TRBV27
j_call: TRBJ2-1
cdr3_nt: TGTGCCACCGGGACAGGAGGTAGTGAGCAGTTCTTC
cdr3_aa: CATGTGGSEQFF

clone_size: many
d_call: TRBD1
v_call: TRBV7-9
j_call: TRBJ2-4
cdr3_nt: TGTGCCAGCAGCCTGGGACAGGGACAAAACATTCAGTACTTC
cdr3_aa: CASSLGQGQNIQYF

clone_size: many
d_call: .
v_call: TRBV2
j_call: TRBJ2-7
cdr3_nt: TGTGCCAGCAGTGATGTCCAGGCCTACGAGCAGTACTTC
cdr3_aa: CASSDVQAYEQYF

clone_size: many
d_call: .
v_call: TRBV12-3/TRBV12-4
j_call: TRBJ2-2
cdr3_nt: TGTGCCAGCAGCTCCGGGGCTAGCGCGAACACCGGGGAGCTGTTTTTT
cdr3_aa: CASSSGASANTGELFF

clone_size: few
d_call: TRBD1
v_call: TRBV6-5
j_call: TRBJ2-5
cdr3_nt: TGTGCCAGCAGTTACTCGATTCGGACAGGGGAGAGAGAGACCCAGTACTTC
cdr3_aa: CASSYSIRTGERETQYF

clone_size: many
d_call: .
v_call: TRBV5-6
j_call: TRBJ1-2
cdr3_nt: TGTGCCAGCTGCGATTTCGGGGGCGCGATAGGTGGCTACACCTTC
cdr3_aa: CASCDFGGAIGGYTF

clone_size: few
d_call: TRBD2
v_call: TRBV20-1
j_call: TRBJ2-1
cdr3_nt: TGCAGTGCGTCTAAAGGACTAGCGGTCTACAATGAGCAGTTCTTC
cdr3_aa: CSASKGLAVYNEQFF

clone_size: many
d_call: .
v_call: TRBV6-5
j_call: TRBJ1-1
cdr3_nt: TGTGCCAGCAGTTATTGGGGGAGGAACACTGAAGCTTTCTTT
cdr3_aa: CASSYWGRNTEAFF

clone_size: many
d_call: .
v_call: TRBV4-3
j_call: TRBJ1-5
cdr3_nt: TGCGCCAGCAGCCAAGGTCACAGGGTTAGCAATCAGCCCCAGCATTTT
cdr3_aa: CASSQGHRVSNQPQHF

clone_size: many
d_call: .
v_call: TRBV28
j_call: TRBJ2-7
cdr3_nt: TGTGCCAGCAGATATACAGGGAGAGACTACGAGCAGTACTTC
cdr3_aa: CASRYTGRDYEQYF

clone_size: many
d_call: TRBD2
v_call: TRBV2
j_call: TRBJ2-7
cdr3_nt: TGTGCCAGCAGCGGACGTATCCTGACTAGCGGGCGCTACGAGCAGTACTTC
cdr3_aa: CASSGRILTSGRYEQYF

clone_size: many
d_call: .
v_call: TRBV27
j_call: TRBJ2-3
cdr3_nt: TGTGCCAGCAGTTTGGTGATAACGGATACGCAGTATTTT
cdr3_aa: CASSLVITDTQYF

clone_size: many
d_call: .
v_call: TRBV4-3
j_call: TRBJ2-7
cdr3_nt: TGCGCCAGCAGCCAAGCTTTTGTCAGGGGTTACGAGCAGTACTTC
cdr3_aa: CASSQAFVRGYEQYF

clone_size: few
d_call: .
v_call: TRBV27
j_call: TRBJ1-1
cdr3_nt: TGTGCCAGCAGTTCCCGGCACAGAGATATGAACACTGAAGCTTTCTTT
cdr3_aa: CASSSRHRDMNTEAFF

clone_size: few
d_call: TRBD1
v_call: TRBV7-9
j_call: TRBJ1-4
cdr3_nt: TGTGCCAGCAGCTTCCCGAGGGGGCGCGAAGAAAAACTGTTTTTT
cdr3_aa: CASSFPRGREEKLFF

clone_size: many
d_call: .
v_call: TRBV7-9
j_call: TRBJ1-5
cdr3_nt: TGTGCCAGCAGCTTAGGGACAGAGGCCAATCAGCCCCAGCATTTT
cdr3_aa: CASSLGTEANQPQHF

clone_size: few
d_call: .
v_call: TRBV28
j_call: TRBJ1-6
cdr3_nt: TGTGCCAGCAGTTTTGGCCGGGAAAGAAATTCACCCCTCCACTTT
cdr3_aa: CASSFGRERNSPLHF

clone_size: many
d_call: .
v_call: TRBV29-1
j_call: TRBJ2-3
cdr3_nt: TGCAGTCACCTCGGGGTTCAGGGGCAGTATTTT
cdr3_aa: CSHLGVQGQYF

clone_size: many
d_call: .
v_call: TRBV7-9
j_call: TRBJ2-1
cdr3_nt: TGTGCCAGCAGCTCCGGGAGGGACAGGGTAAGGAATGAGCAGTTCTTC
cdr3_aa: CASSSGRDRVRNEQFF

clone_size: .
d_call: .
v_call: TRBV7-9
j_call: TRBJ2-5
cdr3_nt: TGTGCCAGCAGCTTTTCTGGGGGGCTAACTCCAGAGACCCAGTACTTC
cdr3_aa: CASSFSGGLTPETQYF

clone_size: few
d_call: .
v_call: TRBV7-9
j_call: TRBJ2-7
cdr3_nt: TGTGCCAGCAGCTCGACCAGGACACGGGACGAGCAGTACTTC
cdr3_aa: CASSSTRTRDEQYF

clone_size: many
d_call: .
v_call: TRBV4-3
j_call: TRBJ2-7
cdr3_nt: TGCGCCAGCAGCCAAGAACCGGGACTTGGCTACGAGCAGTACTTC
cdr3_aa: CASSQEPGLGYEQYF

clone_size: many
d_call: TRBD1
v_call: TRBV6-2/TRBV6-3
j_call: TRBJ2-1
cdr3_nt: TGTGCCAGCAGTTTCACGACAGGGGGTCCAGTGTATCTGTTCTTC
cdr3_aa: CASSFTTGGPVYLFF

clone_size: many
d_call: .
v_call: TRBV7-9
j_call: TRBJ1-2
cdr3_nt: TGTGCCAGCAGCCCCAGGTCCCCCTATGGCTACACCTTC
cdr3_aa: CASSPRSPYGYTF

clone_size: few
d_call: TRBD1
v_call: TRBV11-2
j_call: TRBJ1-2
cdr3_nt: TGTGCCAGCAGTTTTTCGAAGGATATGGGACAGGTCTATGGCTACACCTTC
cdr3_aa: CASSFSKDMGQVYGYTF